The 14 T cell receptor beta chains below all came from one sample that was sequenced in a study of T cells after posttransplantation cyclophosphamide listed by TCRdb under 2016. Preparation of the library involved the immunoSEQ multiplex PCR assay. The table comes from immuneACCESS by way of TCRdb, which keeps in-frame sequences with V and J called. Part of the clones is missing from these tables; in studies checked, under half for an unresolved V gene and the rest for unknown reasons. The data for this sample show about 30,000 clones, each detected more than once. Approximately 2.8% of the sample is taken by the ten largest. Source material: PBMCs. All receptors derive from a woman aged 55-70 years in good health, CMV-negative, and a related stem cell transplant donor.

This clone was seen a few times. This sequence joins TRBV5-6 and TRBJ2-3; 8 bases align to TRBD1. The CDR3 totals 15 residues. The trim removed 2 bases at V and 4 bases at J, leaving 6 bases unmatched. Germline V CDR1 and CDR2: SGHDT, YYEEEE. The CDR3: CASSLGQGRADTQYF. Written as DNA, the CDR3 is TGTGCCAGCAGCTTAGGACAGGGCAGGGCAGATACGCAGTATTTT.

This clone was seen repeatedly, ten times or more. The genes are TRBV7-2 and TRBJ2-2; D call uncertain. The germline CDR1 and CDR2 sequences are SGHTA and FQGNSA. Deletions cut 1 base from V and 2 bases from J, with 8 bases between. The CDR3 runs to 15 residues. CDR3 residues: CASSLVAANTGELFF. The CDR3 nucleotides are TGTGCCAGCAGCTTAGTGGCTGCAAACACCGGGGAGCTGTTTTTT.

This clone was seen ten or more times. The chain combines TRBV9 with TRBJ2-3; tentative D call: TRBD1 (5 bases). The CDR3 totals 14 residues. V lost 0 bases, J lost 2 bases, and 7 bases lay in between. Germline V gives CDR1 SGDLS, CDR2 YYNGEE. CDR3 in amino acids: CASSVGQFTDTQYF. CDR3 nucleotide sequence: TGTGCCAGCAGCGTAGGACAGTTCACAGATACGCAGTATTTT.

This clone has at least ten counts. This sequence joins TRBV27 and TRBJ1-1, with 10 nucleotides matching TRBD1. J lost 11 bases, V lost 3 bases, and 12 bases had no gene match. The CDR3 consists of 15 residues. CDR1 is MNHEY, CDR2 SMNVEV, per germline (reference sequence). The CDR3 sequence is CASSLLRTGGKGAFF. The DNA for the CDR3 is TGTGCCAGCAGTTTGCTCCGGACAGGGGGAAAAGGGGCTTTCTTT.

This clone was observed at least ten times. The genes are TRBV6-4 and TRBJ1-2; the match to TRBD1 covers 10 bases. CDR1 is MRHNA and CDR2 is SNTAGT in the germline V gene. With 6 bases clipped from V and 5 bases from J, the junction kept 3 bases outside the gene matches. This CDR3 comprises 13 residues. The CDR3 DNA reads TGTGCCAGCAGGCCGGGACAGGGGTATGGCTACACCTTC. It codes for CASRPGQGYGYTF.

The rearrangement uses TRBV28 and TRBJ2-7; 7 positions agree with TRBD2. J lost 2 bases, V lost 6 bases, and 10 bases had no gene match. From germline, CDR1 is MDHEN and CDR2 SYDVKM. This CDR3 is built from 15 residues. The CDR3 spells CASRLSGEIAYEQYF. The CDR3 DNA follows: TGTGCCAGCAGGTTGAGCGGGGAGATTGCCTACGAGCAGTACTTC.

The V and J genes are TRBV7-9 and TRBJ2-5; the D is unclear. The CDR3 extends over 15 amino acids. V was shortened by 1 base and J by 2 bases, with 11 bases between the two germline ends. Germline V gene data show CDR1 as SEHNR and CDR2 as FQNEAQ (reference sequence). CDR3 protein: CASSLEAGTQETQYF. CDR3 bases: TGTGCCAGCAGCTTAGAAGCAGGAACTCAAGAGACCCAGTACTTC.

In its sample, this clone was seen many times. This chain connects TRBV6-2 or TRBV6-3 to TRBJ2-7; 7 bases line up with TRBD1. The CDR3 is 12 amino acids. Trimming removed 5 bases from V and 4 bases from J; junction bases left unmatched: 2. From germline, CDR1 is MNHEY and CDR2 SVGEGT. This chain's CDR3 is CASSRQGYEQYF. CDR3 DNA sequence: TGTGCCAGCAGTCGACAGGGATACGAGCAGTACTTC.

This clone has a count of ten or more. CDR3 sequence reads: CASSQEGGYEQYF. CDR3 nucleotides: TGCGCCAGCAGCCAAGAGGGGGGCTACGAGCAGTACTTC. The chain joins TRBV4-1 to TRBJ2-7, with D perhaps TRBD2 (6 bases). Germline values: CDR1 MGHRA, CDR2 YSYEKL. This CDR3 is 13 amino acids long. Trimming pared 0 bases from V and 3 bases from J, leaving 6 bases between.

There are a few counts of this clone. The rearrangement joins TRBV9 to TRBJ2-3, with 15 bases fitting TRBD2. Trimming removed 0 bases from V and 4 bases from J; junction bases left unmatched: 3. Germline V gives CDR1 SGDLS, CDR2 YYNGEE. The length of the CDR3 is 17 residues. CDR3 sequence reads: CASSVGTSGRAADTQYF. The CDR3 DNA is TGTGCCAGCAGCGTAGGGACTAGCGGGAGGGCCGCAGATACGCAGTATTTT. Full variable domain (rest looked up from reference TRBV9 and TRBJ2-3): DSGVTQTPKHLITATGQRVTLRCSPRSGDLSVYWYQQSLDQGLQFLIQYYNGEERAKGNILERFSAQQFPDLHSELNLSSLELGDSALYFCASSVGTSGRAADTQYFGPGTRLTVL.

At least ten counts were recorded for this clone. The CDR3 sequence: CSVVDRGMRDTQYF. Here the CDR3 DNA reads TGCAGCGTTGTTGACAGGGGGATGAGAGATACGCAGTATTTT. V gene TRBV29-1 combines with J gene TRBJ2-3; 9 nucleotides match TRBD1. J gave up 5 bases and V 4 bases, and 7 bases lay outside the gene matches. The CDR3 contains 14 residues. Germline loops: CDR1 SQVTM, CDR2 ANQGSEA.

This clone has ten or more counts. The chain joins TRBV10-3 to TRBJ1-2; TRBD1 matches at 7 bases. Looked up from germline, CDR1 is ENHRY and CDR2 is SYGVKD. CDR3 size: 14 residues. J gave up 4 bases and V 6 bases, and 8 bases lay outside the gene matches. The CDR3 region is CAISRQGSGYGYTF. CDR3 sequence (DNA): TGTGCCATCAGCCGACAGGGTTCGGGCTATGGCTACACCTTC.

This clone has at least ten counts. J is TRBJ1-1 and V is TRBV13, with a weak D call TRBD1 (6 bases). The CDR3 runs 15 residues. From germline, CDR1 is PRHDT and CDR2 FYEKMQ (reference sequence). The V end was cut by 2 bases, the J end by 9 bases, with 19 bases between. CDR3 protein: CASSLSYKPQGKAFF. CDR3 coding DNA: TGTGCCAGCAGCTTAAGCTACAAACCCCAGGGGAAAGCTTTCTTT.

The CDR3 coding sequence is TGTGCCACCTCGGGACTAGCGGGGGAAGATACGCAGTATTTT. Residues: CATSGLAGEDTQYF. The genes are TRBV2 and TRBJ2-3; 14 nucleotides agree with TRBD2. The CDR3 runs to 14 residues. V dropped 10 bases and J dropped 5; count of bases not matched to a gene: 5. Germline-derived CDR1 and CDR2 are SNHLY and FYNNEI.